This TCR beta chain came from a study of regulatory T cells in long-lasting Graves disease. Arm-PCR of CDR3 regions and iRepertoire HTBI primers were the basis on which TCR beta libraries were built. One entry per CDR3 protein, called by TCRdb with MiXCR from the multiplex PCR reads. The sample carries hundreds of thousands of distinct CDR3 sequences, about 12% recorded once. Time point given: newly diagnosed GD, antithyroid drugs for less than 3 months. The TCR library was made from RNA that had been extracted from PBMCs in TRIzol. The ends were cut back, 6 bases at V and 1 base at J, with 13 bases in the middle. The CDR3 covers 16 residues. Germline V gives CDR1 SNHLY, CDR2 FYNNEI. Notes on the study in general: Patients with persistent Graves' had lower TCR diversity than newly diagnosed patients. Persistent disease preferred TRBV28, TRBJ1-2 and TRBJ2-5.

A word on this clonotype: Its antigen is unidentified.

The sample was also linked to a second study, of T cells in Graves' hyperthyroidism and ophthalmopathy. That investigation notes: Hyperthyroidism, newly diagnosed and lasting under 2 months, affected patients aged 18 to 65. The TCR CDR3 was amplified in a first-round RT-PCR using the HTBI primer set.

The sequenced sample was peripheral blood mononuclear cells (PBMCs), obtained at new diagnosis, from a patient treated with antithyroid drugs. This rearrangement joins TRBV2 to TRBJ1-6; no firm D call. The origin of this receptor is a woman in her twenties or thirties with Graves disease. The CDR3 protein is CASSGEAVSYNSPLHF. The DNA of the CDR3 is TGTGCCAGCAGCGGAGAGGCAGTTTCCTATAATTCACCCCTCCACTTT.